This paragraph covers one T cell receptor (beta chain) sequence. What it binds is unknown. CDR1 and CDR2 from the germline V gene are KGHSH and LQKENI. V shed 4 bases, J shed 4 bases, and the junction held 4 bases outside the gene matches. The CDR3 length is 14 residues. A library of TCRbeta sequences, prepared with unique molecular identifiers, was generated. One entry per CDR3 protein, called by TCRdb with MiXCR from the PCR reads. Here the sample spans around 700,000 distinct CDR3 sequences, approximately 14% being singletons. The sample belongs to a study of T-cell reconstitution after alpha-beta-depleted transplantation in children. Broader study findings: The high TCRbeta diversity at day 60 in some patients came from surviving recipient T cells and thymic progenitors.

The sequence was collected from a girl aged 2-10 years with congenital amegakaryocytic thrombocytopenia, due to receive a stem cell transplant. Sequenced material: PBMCs, taken before TCRalphabeta/CD19-depleted stem cell transplant. The chain recombines TRBV18 with TRBJ2-7; TRBD1 matches 10 bases. The CDR3 sequence: CASSRGQGLYEQYF. The DNA for the CDR3 is TGTGCCAGCTCACGGGGACAGGGGTTATACGAGCAGTACTTC.